The source of this TCR beta chain is a study of blood T cell repertoires in COVID-19. The overall study: Sample material is recorded as cDNA or gDNA derived from T cells, B-cell-depleted T cells, or PBMCs.

The authors' processing: Reference gene primers were amplified, and this amplification served to estimate nucleated cell counts. Sequenced by immunoSEQ multiplex PCR; TCRdb stores in-frame clones only, minus some. That table is the source of V, J and clone size, and D and trimming were worked out from the DNA. The sample lists around 250,000 clones, around 90% occurring once. Followed over time, Seattle patients had been enrolled while infection was active. Trimming removed 5 bases from V and 9 bases from J, with 11 bases in between. Germline-derived CDR1 and CDR2 are SGHNT and YENEEA. The CDR3 is made up of 11 amino acids.

The receptor was isolated from a woman in her seventies with COVID-19, enrolled during active disease. J is TRBJ2-7 and V is TRBV11-3; D remains ambiguous. The sequencing sample was made of peripheral blood. The CDR3: CASSQAVGQYF. Here the CDR3 DNA reads TGTGCCAGCAGCCAAGCCGTCGGGCAGTACTTC.